These T cell receptor beta chains were read from a single sample in a study of shared clonotypes between healthy human individuals. The protocol was immunoSEQ multiplex PCR, while the TCRdb copy is restricted to in-frame clones and leaves out a portion. The table shows about 1.1 million clones, with 78% occurring only once. The sequencing input was memory CD4+ T cells from PBMCs. These TCRs come from a man between 18 and 29 years old in good health. Some clones in this sample may be carry-over from other donors' samples. The CDR3 runs from the conserved cysteine through the conserved F or W. Each record gives: clone size, D gene, J gene, V gene, CDR3 protein, CDR3 DNA. D genes are given only for firm matches. Size is stated for part of the rows, as once, few or many counts, or as a class when the clone is expanded.

- TRBD2 TRBJ2-2 TRBV7-9 CATFEASGRDTGELFF TGTGCCACCTTCGAGGCTAGCGGGAGGGACACCGGGGAGCTGTTTTTT
few TRBD2 TRBJ2-7 TRBV5-4 CASSLGTSGTSYEQYF TGTGCCAGCAGCCTCGGGACTAGCGGGACCTCCTACGAGCAGTACTTC
- TRBD1 TRBJ2-1 TRBV9 CASSDGQGSSNEQFF TGTGCCAGCAGCGATGGACAGGGATCGAGCAATGAGCAGTTCTTC
few - TRBJ2-3 TRBV5-4 CASSLPGTSLTDTQYF TGTGCCAGCAGCTTACCCGGGACCTCTTTGACAGATACGCAGTATTTT
- - TRBJ1-1 TRBV2 CASSSGLPPRGTEAFF TGTGCCAGCAGTTCCGGACTTCCTCCTAGGGGCACTGAAGCTTTCTTT
- - TRBJ2-7 TRBV5-1 CASSFRSTPSYEQYF TGCGCCAGCAGCTTCCGATCGACTCCATCCTACGAGCAGTACTTC
- TRBD1 TRBJ2-2 TRBV18 CASRPWGQGNTGELFF TGTGCCAGCCGTCCCTGGGGACAGGGTAACACCGGGGAGCTGTTTTTT
- TRBD1 TRBJ1-3 TRBV6-1 CASSRTGGRGNTIYF TGTGCCAGCAGCCGGACAGGGGGAAGGGGAAACACCATATATTTT
- - TRBJ2-7 TRBV9 CASSDGDGRREQYF TGTGCCAGCAGCGACGGTGACGGACGTCGGGAGCAGTACTTC
- - TRBJ2-5 TRBV12-5 CASGLRGERTQYF TGTGCTAGTGGTTTGAGAGGGGAGAGGACCCAGTACTTC
- - TRBJ2-2 TRBV5-4 CASRRGSANTGELFF TGTGCCAGCAGAAGGGGCAGCGCGAACACCGGGGAGCTGTTTTTT
- - TRBJ2-5 TRBV13 CASSGRRDSLETQYF TGTGCCAGCAGCGGGCGCCGGGACTCCCTAGAGACCCAGTACTTC
- TRBD1 TRBJ2-3 TRBV28 CASSLLGTGTDTQYF TGTGCCAGCAGTTTATTGGGGACAGGCACAGATACGCAGTATTTT
- - TRBJ2-3 TRBV10-3 CAIGRVPDTQYF TGTGCCATCGGGCGTGTTCCAGATACGCAGTATTTT
once TRBD1 TRBJ2-3 TRBV5-6 CASSPGTGRTDTQYF TGTGCCAGCAGTCCCGGGACAGGGAGGACAGATACGCAGTATTTT
- TRBD1 TRBJ1-2 TRBV28 CASSLNRGGYTF TGTGCCAGCAGTTTAAACAGGGGAGGCTACACCTTC
- TRBD2 TRBJ2-1 TRBV7-9 CASSPSGRAADNEQFF TGTGCCAGCAGCCCAAGTGGGAGGGCCGCCGACAATGAGCAGTTCTTC
few - TRBJ2-6 TRBV15 CATSRGYGSGANVLTF TGTGCCACCAGCAGGGGTTACGGATCTGGGGCCAACGTCCTGACTTTC
- TRBD1 TRBJ1-5 TRBV4-2 CASSRGTGYQPQHF TGTGCCAGCAGCCGAGGGACAGGGTATCAGCCCCAGCATTTT